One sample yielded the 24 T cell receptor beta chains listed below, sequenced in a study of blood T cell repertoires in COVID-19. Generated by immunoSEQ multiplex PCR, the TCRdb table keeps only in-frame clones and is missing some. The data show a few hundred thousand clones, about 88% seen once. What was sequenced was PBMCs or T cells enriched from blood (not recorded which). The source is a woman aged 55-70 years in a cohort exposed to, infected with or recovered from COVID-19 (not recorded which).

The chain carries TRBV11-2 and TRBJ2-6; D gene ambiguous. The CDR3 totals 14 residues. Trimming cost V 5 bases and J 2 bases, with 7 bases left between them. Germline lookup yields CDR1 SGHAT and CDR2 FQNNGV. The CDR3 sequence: CASSPFTGANVLTF. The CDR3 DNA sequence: TGTGCCAGCAGCCCCTTTACTGGGGCCAACGTCCTGACTTTC.

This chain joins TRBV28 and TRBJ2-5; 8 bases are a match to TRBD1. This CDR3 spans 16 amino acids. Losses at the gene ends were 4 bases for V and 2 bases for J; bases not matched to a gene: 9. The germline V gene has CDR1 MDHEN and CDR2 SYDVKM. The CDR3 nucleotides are TGTGCCAGCAGTTCCTCCGGACAGGGAAGGCAAGAGACCCAGTACTTC. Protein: CASSSSGQGRQETQYF.

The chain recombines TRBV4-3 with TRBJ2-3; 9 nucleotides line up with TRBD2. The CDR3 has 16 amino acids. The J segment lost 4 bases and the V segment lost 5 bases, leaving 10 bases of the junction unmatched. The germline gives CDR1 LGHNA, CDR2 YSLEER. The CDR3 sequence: CASSAHSGGASDTQYF. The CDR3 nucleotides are TGCGCCAGCAGCGCACATAGCGGGGGAGCCTCAGATACGCAGTATTTT.

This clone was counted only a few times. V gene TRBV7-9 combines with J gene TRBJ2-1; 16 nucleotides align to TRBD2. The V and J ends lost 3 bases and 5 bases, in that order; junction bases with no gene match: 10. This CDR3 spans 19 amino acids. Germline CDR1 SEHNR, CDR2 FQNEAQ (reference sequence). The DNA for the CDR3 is TGTGCCAGCAGCTTCGTCCCGGGACTAGCGGGAGGGCAACACAATGAGCAGTTCTTC. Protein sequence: CASSFVPGLAGGQHNEQFF.

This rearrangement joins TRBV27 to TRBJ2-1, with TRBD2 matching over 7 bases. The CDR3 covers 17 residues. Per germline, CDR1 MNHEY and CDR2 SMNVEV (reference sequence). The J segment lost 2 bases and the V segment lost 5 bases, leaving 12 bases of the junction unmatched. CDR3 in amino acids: CASSTAPLAVPYNEQFF. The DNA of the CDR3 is TGTGCCAGCAGTACCGCTCCTCTAGCGGTTCCCTACAATGAGCAGTTCTTC.

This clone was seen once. The chain's CDR3 is CASSLEGSYYNEQFF. The DNA for the CDR3 is TGTGCCAGCAGTTTGGAGGGGAGTTACTACAATGAGCAGTTCTTC. This chain connects TRBV27 to TRBJ2-1, with D tentatively TRBD2 (6 bases). With 3 bases removed from V and 3 bases from J, the gap between germline ends came to 12 bases. Per the germline V gene, CDR1 is MNHEY and CDR2 is SMNVEV (reference sequence). The CDR3 is 15 residues long.

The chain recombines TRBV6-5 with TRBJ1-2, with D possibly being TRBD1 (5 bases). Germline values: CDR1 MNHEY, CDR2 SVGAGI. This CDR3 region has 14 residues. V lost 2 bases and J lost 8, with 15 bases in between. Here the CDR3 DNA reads TGTGCCAGCAGTTACGGGGGAGGCGGACGGGGCTACACCTTC. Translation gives CASSYGGGGRGYTF.

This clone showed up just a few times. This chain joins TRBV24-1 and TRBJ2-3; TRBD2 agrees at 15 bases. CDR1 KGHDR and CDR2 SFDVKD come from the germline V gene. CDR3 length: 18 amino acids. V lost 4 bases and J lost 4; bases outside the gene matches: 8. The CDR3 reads CATSDDGTSGRWADTQYF. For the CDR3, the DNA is TGTGCCACCAGTGACGATGGGACTAGCGGGAGGTGGGCAGATACGCAGTATTTT.

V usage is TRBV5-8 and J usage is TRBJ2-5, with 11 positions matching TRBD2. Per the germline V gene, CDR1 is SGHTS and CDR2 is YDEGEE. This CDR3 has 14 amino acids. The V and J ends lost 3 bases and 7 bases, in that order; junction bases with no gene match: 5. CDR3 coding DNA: TGTGCCAGCAGCTGGGGGACTAGCGGTGGGACCCAGTACTTC. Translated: CASSWGTSGGTQYF.

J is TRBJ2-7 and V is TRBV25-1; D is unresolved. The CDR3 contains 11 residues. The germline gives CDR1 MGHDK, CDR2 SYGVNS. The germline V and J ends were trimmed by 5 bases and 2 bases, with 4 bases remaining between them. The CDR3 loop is CASSSPYEQYF. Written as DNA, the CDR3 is TGTGCCAGCAGTTCTCCCTACGAGCAGTACTTC.

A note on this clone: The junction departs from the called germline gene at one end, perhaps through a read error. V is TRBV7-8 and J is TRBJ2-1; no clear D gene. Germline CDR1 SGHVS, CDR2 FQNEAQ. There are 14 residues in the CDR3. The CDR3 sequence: CASSLLYSFNEQFF. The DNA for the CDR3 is TGTGCCAGCAGCTTACTCTATTCCTTCAATGAGCAGTTCTTC.

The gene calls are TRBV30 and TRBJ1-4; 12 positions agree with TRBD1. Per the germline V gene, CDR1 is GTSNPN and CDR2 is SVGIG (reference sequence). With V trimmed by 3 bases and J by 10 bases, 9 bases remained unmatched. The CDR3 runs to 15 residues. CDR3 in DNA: TGTGCCTGGAGCGGGACAGGGGGCACGGGGGTAAAACTGTTTTTT. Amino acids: CAWSGTGGTGVKLFF.

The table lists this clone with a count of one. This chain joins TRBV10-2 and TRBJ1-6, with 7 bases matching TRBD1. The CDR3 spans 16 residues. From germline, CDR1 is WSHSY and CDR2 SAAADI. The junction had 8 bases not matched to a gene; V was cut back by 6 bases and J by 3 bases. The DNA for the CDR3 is TGCGCCAGCAGGGAGACAGGGATGGGCTATAATTCACCCCTCCACTTT. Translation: CASRETGMGYNSPLHF.

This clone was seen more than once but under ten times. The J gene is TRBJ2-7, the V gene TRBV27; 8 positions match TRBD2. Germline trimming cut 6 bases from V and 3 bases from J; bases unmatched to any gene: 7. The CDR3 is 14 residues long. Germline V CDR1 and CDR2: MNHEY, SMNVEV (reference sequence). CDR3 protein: CASSRLATDYEQYF. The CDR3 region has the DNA TGTGCCAGCAGCAGACTAGCGACGGACTACGAGCAGTACTTC.

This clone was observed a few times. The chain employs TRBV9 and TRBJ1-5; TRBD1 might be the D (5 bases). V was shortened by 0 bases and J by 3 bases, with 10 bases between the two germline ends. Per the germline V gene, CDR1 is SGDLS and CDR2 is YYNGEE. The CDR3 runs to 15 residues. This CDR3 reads CASSVGGRDNQPQHF. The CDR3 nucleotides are TGTGCCAGCAGCGTAGGGGGGAGGGACAATCAGCCCCAGCATTTT.

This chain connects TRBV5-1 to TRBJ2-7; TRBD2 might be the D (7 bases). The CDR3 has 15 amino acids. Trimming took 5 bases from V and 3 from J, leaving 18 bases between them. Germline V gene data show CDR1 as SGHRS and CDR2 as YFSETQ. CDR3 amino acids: CASRGGAGVGYEQYF. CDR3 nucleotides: TGCGCCAGCAGGGGGGGCGCGGGAGTAGGCTACGAGCAGTACTTC.

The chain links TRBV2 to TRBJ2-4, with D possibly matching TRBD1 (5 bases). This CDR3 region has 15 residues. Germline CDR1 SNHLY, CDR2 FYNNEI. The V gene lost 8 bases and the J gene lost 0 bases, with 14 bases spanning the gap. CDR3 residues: CASLVGRGAKNIQYF. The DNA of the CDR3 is TGTGCCAGCTTGGTGGGGCGCGGAGCCAAAAACATTCAGTACTTC.

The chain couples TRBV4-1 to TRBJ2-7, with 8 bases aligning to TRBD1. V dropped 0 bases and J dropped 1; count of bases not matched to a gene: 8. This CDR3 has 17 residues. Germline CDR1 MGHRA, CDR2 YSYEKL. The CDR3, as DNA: TGCGCCAGCAGCCAAGATGTCGGCAGGGGGCTTTCCTACGAGCAGTACTTC. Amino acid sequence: CASSQDVGRGLSYEQYF.

In DNA, the CDR3 is TGCGCCAGCAGCCTGACTAGCGGGAGTACCCACAATGAGCAGTTCTTC. It encodes CASSLTSGSTHNEQFF. The V and J genes are TRBV10-1 and TRBJ2-1; 12 bases align to TRBD2. The CDR3 spans 16 residues. Trimming cost V 6 bases and J 5 bases; bases outside gene matches: 8. Germline loops: CDR1 WNHNN, CDR2 SYGVQD (reference sequence).

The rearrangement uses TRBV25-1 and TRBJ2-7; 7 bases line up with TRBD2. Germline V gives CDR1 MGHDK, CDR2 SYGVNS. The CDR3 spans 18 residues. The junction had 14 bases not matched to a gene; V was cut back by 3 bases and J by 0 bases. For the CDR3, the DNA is TGTGCCAGCAGTGACGGGGGGTTCGGCGGGATTCCCTCCTACGAGCAGTACTTC. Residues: CASSDGGFGGIPSYEQYF.

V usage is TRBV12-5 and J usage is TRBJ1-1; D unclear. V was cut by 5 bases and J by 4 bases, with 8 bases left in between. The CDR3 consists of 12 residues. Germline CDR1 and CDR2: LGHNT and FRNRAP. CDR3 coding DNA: TGTGCTAGTGGTCTAACCTCCACTGAAGCTTTCTTT. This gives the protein CASGLTSTEAFF.

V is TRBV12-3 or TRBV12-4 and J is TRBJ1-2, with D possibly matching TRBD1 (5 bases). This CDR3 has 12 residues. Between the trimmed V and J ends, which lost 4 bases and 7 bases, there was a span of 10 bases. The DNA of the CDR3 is TGTGCCAGCAGTTCAGGGTCGGCTGGCTACACCTTC. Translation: CASSSGSAGYTF.

The CDR3 coding sequence is TGCGCCAGCAGTTCGACTAGCGGGAGTAAATCCTACGAGCAGTACTTC. This gives the protein CASSSTSGSKSYEQYF. The chain has TRBV5-1 and TRBJ2-7, with 12 bases identical to TRBD2. The J segment lost 1 base and the V segment lost 5 bases, leaving 7 bases of the junction unmatched. The CDR3 is 16 amino acids. Germline V gene data show CDR1 as SGHRS and CDR2 as YFSETQ.

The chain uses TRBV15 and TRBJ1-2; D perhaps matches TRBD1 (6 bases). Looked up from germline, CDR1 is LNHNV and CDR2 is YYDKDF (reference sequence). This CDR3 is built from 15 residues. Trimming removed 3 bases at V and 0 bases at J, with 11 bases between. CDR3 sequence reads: CATSSRQVPNYGYTF. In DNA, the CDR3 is TGTGCCACCAGCAGTCGACAGGTTCCTAACTATGGCTACACCTTC. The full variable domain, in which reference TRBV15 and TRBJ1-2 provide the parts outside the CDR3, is DAMVIQNPRYQVTQFGKPVTLSCSQTLNHNVMYWYQQKSSQAPKLLFHYYDKDFNNEADTPDNFQSRRPNTSFCFLDIRSPGLGDTAMYLCATSSRQVPNYGYTFGSGTRLTVV.